Listed here are 10 T cell receptor beta chains from one sample, sequenced in a study of blood T cell repertoires in COVID-19. Assay used: immunoSEQ multiplex PCR; TCRdb lists only in-frame clones, some missing. Seen here are 150,000 to 200,000 clones, around 86% observed once, and the top ten hold roughly 9.1%. The sequencing sample was made of peripheral blood. Receptors originate from a man aged 45-65 years with active or convalescent COVID-19.

The CDR3 here is CSVGQRAYEQYF. In nucleotides, the CDR3 is TGCAGCGTTGGGCAGCGTGCCTACGAGCAGTACTTC. V is TRBV29-1 and J is TRBJ2-7; D unresolved. Germline CDR1 reads SQVTM; CDR2 reads ANQGSEA. The V and J ends lost 4 bases and 2 bases respectively, with 9 bases between them. The CDR3 sequence is 12 residues long.

The V and J genes are TRBV29-1 and TRBJ2-7, with D possibly being TRBD1 (6 bases). The CDR3 loop spans 14 amino acids. Germline V gene data show CDR1 as SQVTM and CDR2 as ANQGSEA. The V and J ends lost 4 bases and 5 bases respectively, with 18 bases between them. CDR3 DNA sequence: TGCAGCGTTGGATCCTTACAGGGATCCCACGAGCAGTACTTC. It is translated as CSVGSLQGSHEQYF.

The J gene is TRBJ2-1, the V gene TRBV7-6, with TRBD2 identical over 10 bases. CDR1 is SGHVS, CDR2 FNYEAQ, per germline. This CDR3 has 16 amino acids. The V segment lost 7 bases and the J segment 7 bases; nucleotides outside the gene matches: 13. CDR3 sequence (DNA): TGTGCCAGCACCCCCTCAGGGGTACTAGCGGGAAATGAGCAGTTCTTC. Translation gives CASTPSGVLAGNEQFF.

The V call is TRBV28, the J call TRBJ2-7; the D is unclear. The CDR3 consists of 10 residues. The V end lost 8 bases, the J end lost 1 base, and 3 bases lay between the germline ends. Per the germline V gene, CDR1 is MDHEN and CDR2 is SYDVKM. CDR3 coding DNA: TGTGCCAGCCATTCCTACGAGCAGTACTTC. Protein sequence: CASHSYEQYF. The variable domain in full, completed from reference TRBV28 and TRBJ2-7, reads DVKVTQSSRYLVKRTGEKVFLECVQDMDHENMFWYRQDPGLGLRLIYFSYDVKMKEKGDIPEGYSVSREKKERFSLILESASTNQTSMYLCASHSYEQYFGPGTRLTVT.

The V gene is TRBV19, the J gene TRBJ1-1; perhaps TRBD1 as D (6 bases). The CDR3 spans 11 residues. Germline V gene sequence: CDR1 LNHDA, CDR2 SQIVND (reference sequence). The V and J ends lost 10 bases and 9 bases respectively, with 15 bases between them. DNA for the CDR3: TGTGCCACAAACAGGGTTGGGAAAGCTTTCTTT. It specifies CATNRVGKAFF.

The chain employs TRBV5-4 and TRBJ1-3; TRBD1 matches 9 bases. The V and J ends lost 4 bases and 4 bases, in that order; junction bases with no gene match: 12. In germline, CDR1 is SGHNT, CDR2 YYREEE (reference sequence). The CDR3 totals 17 residues. Here the CDR3 reads CASSEGSTGGLGNTIYF. CDR3 in DNA: TGTGCCAGCAGCGAGGGATCAACAGGGGGCCTGGGAAACACCATATATTTT.

The chain couples TRBV18 to TRBJ2-2; perhaps TRBD2 as D (5 bases). CDR3 length: 14 residues. Germline V lookup: CDR1 KGHSH, CDR2 LQKENI. Deletions cut 0 bases from V and 6 bases from J, with 8 bases between. CDR3 loop: CASSPPEVPGELFF. CDR3 bases: TGTGCCAGCTCACCACCGGAGGTCCCCGGGGAGCTGTTTTTT.

V usage is TRBV12-3 or TRBV12-4 and J usage is TRBJ1-1; the D gene is possibly TRBD1 (5 bases). V dropped 5 bases and J dropped 5 bases, with 12 bases sitting between them. The CDR3 consists of 13 residues. For the CDR3, the DNA is TGTGCCAGCAGTGAGACAGTCGGGACTGAAGCTTTCTTT. Its protein product is CASSETVGTEAFF.

The CDR3 region has the DNA TGTGCCAGCAGCTTGGGGGACGGGACATCAATAAGGGGTTATGGCTACACCTTC. It encodes CASSLGDGTSIRGYGYTF. V is TRBV5-4 and J is TRBJ1-2; possible D gene TRBD1, 6 bases. CDR1 is SGHNT, CDR2 YYREEE, per germline (reference sequence). This CDR3 region has 18 residues. The V gene lost 0 bases and the J gene lost 5 bases, with 23 bases spanning the gap.

The chain uses TRBV2 and TRBJ2-5, with D uncertain. CDR1 and CDR2 (germline): SNHLY, FYNNEI. Trimming shortened V by 10 bases and J by 2 bases, and 5 bases separated the two germline ends. The CDR3 loop spans 10 amino acids. The CDR3 spells CATGQETQYF. CDR3 nucleotide sequence: TGTGCCACCGGGCAAGAGACCCAGTACTTC. The full variable domain, its missing parts supplied by reference TRBV2 and TRBJ2-5, is EPEVTQTPSHQVTQMGQEVILRCVPISNHLYFYWYRQILGQKVEFLVSFYNNEISEKSEIFDDQFSVERPDGSNFTLKIRSTKLEDSAMYFCATGQETQYFGPGTRLLVL.